These 17 T cell receptor beta chains came from one sample sequenced in a study of identical twins. MiXCR was run by TCRdb on the 5' RACE reads, yielding one entry per CDR3 protein. The table lists about 920,000 distinct CDR3 sequences, roughly 12% of them singletons. The data were also submitted as part of a second study, on yellow fever vaccine responses in identical twins.

What was sequenced was PBMCs. These receptor sequences come from a woman aged 18-29 years in good health.

In its sample, this clonotype was seen a few times. The chain uses TRBV15 and TRBJ2-7, with TRBD2 matching 9 bases. CDR1 is LNHNV, CDR2 YYDKDF, per germline (reference sequence). The junction had 3 bases not matched to a gene; V was cut back by 1 base and J by 2 bases. This CDR3 region has 15 residues. CDR3 region: CATSRALAGTYEQYV. CDR3 DNA sequence: TGTGCCACCAGCAGAGCGCTAGCGGGGACCTACGAGCAGTACGTC.

In the case of this clonotype: A read error may be the cause here, since a much bigger clone is one base away. V gene TRBV9 combines with J gene TRBJ2-7; 7 bases align to TRBD2. The CDR3 extends over 14 amino acids. V lost 3 bases to trimming and J lost 4 bases; unmatched junction nucleotides: 7. Germline V gene data show CDR1 as SGDLS and CDR2 as YYNGEE. CDR3 loop: CASSEGGSGYEQYF. The CDR3 region has the DNA TGTGCCAGCAGCGAAGGCGGGAGCGGTTACGAGCAGTACTTC.

In this sample, this clonotype turned up once. This rearrangement joins TRBV6-1 to TRBJ2-1; 9 positions match TRBD2. CDR3 length equals 15 residues. Germline V gene lookup returns CDR1 MNHNS and CDR2 SASEGT. CDR3: CASTAGGTSYNEQFF. CDR3 DNA sequence: TGTGCTTCGACAGCGGGAGGTACCTCCTACAATGAGCAGTTCTTC.

A few counts support this clonotype. This chain uses TRBV4-2 with TRBJ2-5, with 9 bases that match TRBD1. The CDR3 is 15 residues long. The V gene's germline CDR1 is LGHNA and CDR2 YNFKEQ. J lost 4 bases, V lost 1 base, and 4 bases had no gene match. The CDR3 DNA is TGTGCCAGCAGCCAAGGGACAGGGGTTGTAGAGACCCAGTACTTC. Its translation is CASSQGTGVVETQYF.

This clonotype has only a few counts. The chain uses TRBV10-3 and TRBJ2-1; 8 bases align to TRBD1. J lost 7 bases, V lost 10 bases, and 6 bases had no gene match. The germline V gene has CDR1 ENHRY and CDR2 SYGVKD. This CDR3 has 12 residues. The CDR3 DNA reads TGTGCCACCAGGACAGGGTTGAATGAGCAGTTCTTC. The encoded protein is CATRTGLNEQFF.

The rearrangement uses TRBV7-8 and TRBJ2-7; the match to TRBD1 covers 10 bases. The germline V gene has CDR1 SGHVS and CDR2 FQNEAQ. The CDR3 runs to 16 residues. V was pared by 4 bases and J by 3 bases, with 9 bases of the junction left unmatched. This CDR3 reads CASSSLGTGVFYEQYF. The CDR3 DNA is TGTGCCAGCAGCTCACTGGGGACAGGGGTGTTCTACGAGCAGTACTTC.

This clonotype has a handful of counts. The chain recombines TRBV5-6 with TRBJ2-7; TRBD1 or TRBD2 may be the D gene (5 bases each). V lost 2 bases to trimming and J lost 4 bases, with 13 bases between them. Germline-derived CDR1 and CDR2 are SGHDT and YYEEEE. The CDR3 has 14 residues. DNA of the CDR3: TGTGCCAGCAGCTTCGGGACCCGACATTACGAGCAGTACTTC. It codes for CASSFGTRHYEQYF. The full variable domain, with the rest looked up from reference TRBV5-6 and TRBJ2-7, is DAGVTQSPTHLIKTRGQQVTLRCSPKSGHDTVSWYQQALGQGPQFIFQYYEEEERQRGNFPDRFSGHQFPNYSSELNVNALLLGDSALYLCASSFGTRHYEQYFGPGTRLTVT.

In this sample, this clonotype turned up a few times. This sequence joins TRBV20-1 and TRBJ2-2; tentatively, D is TRBD1 (5 bases). This CDR3 region has 13 residues. Trimming cost V 3 bases and J 4 bases, with 9 bases left between them. Germline CDR1 is DFQATT and CDR2 is SNEGSKA (reference sequence). CDR3 coding DNA: TGCAGTGCTAGTCGGCAGGGCACCGGGGAGCTGTTTTTT. Translating it yields CSASRQGTGELFF.

This chain uses TRBV11-3 with TRBJ2-1, with a weak D call TRBD1 (6 bases). Trimming stripped 8 bases from V and 5 bases from J, with 10 bases between. The germline V gene encodes CDR1 SGHNT and CDR2 YENEEA. CDR3 size: 12 residues. CDR3 region: CASQDSNNEQFF. The CDR3 nucleotides are TGTGCCAGCCAGGACAGTAACAATGAGCAGTTCTTC.

V and J are TRBV15 and TRBJ2-3, with 7 bases matching TRBD1. This CDR3 is built from 13 residues. J lost 3 bases, V lost 5 bases, and 2 bases had no gene match. The V gene's germline CDR1 is LNHNV and CDR2 YYDKDF (reference sequence). CDR3: CATSQTGTDTQYF. The CDR3 coding sequence is TGTGCCACCAGCCAGACAGGGACAGATACGCAGTATTTT.

This clonotype was counted many times. The chain links TRBV12-3 or TRBV12-4 to TRBJ2-2, with D possibly TRBD2 on 5 matching bases. Trimming took off 5 bases at V and 5 bases at J, with 15 bases between the two ends. The CDR3 covers 15 residues. CDR3 DNA sequence: TGTGCCAGCAGTCCCGGTGGGAGCCTTACCGGGGAGCTGTTTTTT. Translating gives CASSPGGSLTGELFF.

This clonotype was seen a few times. The junction and the germline gene differ at one end; a read error may be behind it. The CDR3 DNA is TGCAGTGCCAGCGGGGGGTCCACCACACATACGCAGTATTTT. Translation gives CSASGGSTTHTQYF. The V call is TRBV20-1, the J call TRBJ2-3, with 9 bases that match TRBD2. Germline CDR1 reads DFQATT; CDR2 reads SNEGSKA (reference sequence). The CDR3 is made up of 14 amino acids.

The rearrangement links TRBV7-9 to TRBJ1-6; D is undetermined. This CDR3 spans 14 amino acids. V shed 1 base and J shed 10 bases, with 11 bases lying between them. Germline V CDR1 and CDR2: SEHNR, FQNEAQ (reference sequence). CDR3 sequence: CASSLGRTLSPLHF. The DNA for the CDR3 is TGTGCCAGCAGCTTAGGGAGGACCTTATCACCCCTCCACTTT.

In the case of this clonotype: Its ends do not fully match the called genes, so a read error is possible. The chain uses TRBV24-1 and TRBJ2-1, with 8 bases identical to TRBD2. The length of the CDR3 is 18 residues. Germline-derived CDR1 and CDR2 are KGHDR and SFDVKD. The CDR3 reads CTTSDMSRSGGLYNEQFF. CDR3 in DNA: TGTACCACCAGTGATATGTCGAGAAGCGGGGGCCTCTACAATGAGCAGTTCTTC.

This chain links TRBV7-8 with TRBJ2-2, with TRBD2 identical over 8 bases. This CDR3 spans 17 amino acids. Germline assignment: CDR1 SGHVS and CDR2 FQNEAQ. V dropped 5 bases and J dropped 2; count of bases not matched to a gene: 10. CDR3 loop: CASSPGLVIVNTGELFF. CDR3 nucleotide sequence: TGTGCCAGCAGCCCGGGACTAGTAATCGTTAACACCGGGGAGCTGTTTTTT.

The sample holds a few counts of this clonotype. This sequence joins TRBV6-2 or TRBV6-3 and TRBJ2-3, with 13 bases matching TRBD2. Germline V gives CDR1 MNHEY, CDR2 SVGEGT. After removal of 2 bases from V and 6 bases from J, the junction contained 8 bases not matched to a gene. The CDR3 runs 17 residues. This CDR3 reads CASSYTLTSGGSDTQYF. DNA of the CDR3: TGTGCCAGCAGTTACACTTTGACTAGCGGGGGGTCGGATACGCAGTATTTT.

The chain uses TRBV24-1 and TRBJ2-1; TRBD2 aligns across 9 bases. The CDR3 spans 16 residues. Germline V lookup: CDR1 KGHDR, CDR2 SFDVKD. With V trimmed by 1 base and J by 5 bases, 5 bases remained unmatched. CDR3 coding DNA: TGTGCCACCAGTGATTTAACTAGCGGGCTGAACAATGAGCAGTTCTTC. Translating gives CATSDLTSGLNNEQFF.